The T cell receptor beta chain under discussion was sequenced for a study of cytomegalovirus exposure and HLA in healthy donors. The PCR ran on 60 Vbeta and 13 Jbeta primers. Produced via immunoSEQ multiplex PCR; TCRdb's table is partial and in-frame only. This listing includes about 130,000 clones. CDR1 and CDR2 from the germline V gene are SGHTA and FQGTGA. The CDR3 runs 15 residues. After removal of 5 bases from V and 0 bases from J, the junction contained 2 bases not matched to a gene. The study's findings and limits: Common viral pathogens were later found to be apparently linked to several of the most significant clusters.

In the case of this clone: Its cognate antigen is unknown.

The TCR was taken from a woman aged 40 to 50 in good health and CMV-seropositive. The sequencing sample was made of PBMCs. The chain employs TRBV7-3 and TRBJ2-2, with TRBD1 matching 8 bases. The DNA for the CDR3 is TGTGCCAGCAGCCAGACAGGGGCGAACACCGGGGAGCTGTTTTTT. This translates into CASSQTGANTGELFF.